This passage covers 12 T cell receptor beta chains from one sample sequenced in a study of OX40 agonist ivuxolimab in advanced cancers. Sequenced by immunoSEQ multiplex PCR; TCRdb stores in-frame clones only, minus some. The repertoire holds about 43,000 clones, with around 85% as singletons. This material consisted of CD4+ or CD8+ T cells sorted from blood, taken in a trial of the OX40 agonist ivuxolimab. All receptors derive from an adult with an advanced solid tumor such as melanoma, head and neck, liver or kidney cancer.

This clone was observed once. The CDR3 region is CASSPDPNYGYTF. For the CDR3, the DNA is TGCGCCAGCAGTCCTGACCCGAACTATGGCTACACCTTC. The rearrangement joins TRBV5-1 to TRBJ1-2; D gene uncertain. Germline V gene data show CDR1 as SGHRS and CDR2 as YFSETQ. The CDR3 is 13 amino acids. Trimming pared 5 bases from V and 2 bases from J, leaving 10 bases between.

For the CDR3, the DNA is TGTGCAAGTCGCCGCAGGGGGAGGGATCAGCCCCAGCATTTT. Its translation is CASRRRGRDQPQHF. The chain couples TRBV12-2 to TRBJ1-5. TRBV12-2 constitutes a pseudogene. The CDR3 has 14 amino acids.

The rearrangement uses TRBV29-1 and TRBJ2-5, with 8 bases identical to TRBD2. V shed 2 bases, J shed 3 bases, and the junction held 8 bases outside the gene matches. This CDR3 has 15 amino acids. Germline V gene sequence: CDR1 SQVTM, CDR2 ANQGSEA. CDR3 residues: CSVEFLAGTKETQYF. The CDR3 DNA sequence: TGCAGCGTTGAATTCCTAGCGGGTACTAAAGAGACCCAGTACTTC. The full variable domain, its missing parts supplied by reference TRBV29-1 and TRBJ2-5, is SAVISQKPSRDICQRGTSLTIQCQVDSQVTMMFWYRQQPGQSLTLIATANQGSEATYESGFVIDKFPISRPNLTFSTLTVSNMSPEDSSIYLCSVEFLAGTKETQYFGPGTRLLVL.

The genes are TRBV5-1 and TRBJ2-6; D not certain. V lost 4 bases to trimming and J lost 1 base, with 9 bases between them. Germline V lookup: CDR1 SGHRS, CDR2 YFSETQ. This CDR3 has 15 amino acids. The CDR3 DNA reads TGCGCCAGCAGCCAAAGGGAATCTGGGGCCAACGTCCTGACTTTC. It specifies CASSQRESGANVLTF.

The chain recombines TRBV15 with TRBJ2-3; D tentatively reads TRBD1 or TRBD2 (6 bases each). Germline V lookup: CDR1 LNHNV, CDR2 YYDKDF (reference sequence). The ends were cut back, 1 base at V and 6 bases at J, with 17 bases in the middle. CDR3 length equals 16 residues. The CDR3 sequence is CATSRGEDSRGDTQYF. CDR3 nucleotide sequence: TGTGCCACCAGCAGAGGGGAGGACAGCCGGGGGGATACGCAGTATTTT.

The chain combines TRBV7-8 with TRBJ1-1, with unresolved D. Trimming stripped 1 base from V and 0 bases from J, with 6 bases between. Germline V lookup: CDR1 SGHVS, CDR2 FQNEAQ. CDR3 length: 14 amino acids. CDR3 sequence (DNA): TGTGCCAGCAGCTTAGGGACGGTGAACACTGAAGCTTTCTTT. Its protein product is CASSLGTVNTEAFF.

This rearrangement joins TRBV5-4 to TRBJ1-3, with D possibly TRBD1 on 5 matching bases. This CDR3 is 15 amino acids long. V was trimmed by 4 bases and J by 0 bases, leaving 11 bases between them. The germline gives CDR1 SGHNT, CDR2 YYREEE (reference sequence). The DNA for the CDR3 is TGTGCCAGCAGCGTGGGACTTAACTCTGGAAACACCATATATTTT. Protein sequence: CASSVGLNSGNTIYF.

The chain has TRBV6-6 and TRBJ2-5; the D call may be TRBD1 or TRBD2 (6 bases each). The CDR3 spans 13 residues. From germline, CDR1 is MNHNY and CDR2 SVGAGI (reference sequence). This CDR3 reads CAHRRDTQETQYF. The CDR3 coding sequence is TGTGCTCACCGGCGGGACACCCAAGAGACCCAGTACTTC.

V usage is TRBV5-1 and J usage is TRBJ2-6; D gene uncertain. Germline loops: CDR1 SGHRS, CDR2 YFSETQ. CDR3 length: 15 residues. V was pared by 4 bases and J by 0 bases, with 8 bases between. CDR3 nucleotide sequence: TGCGCCAGCAGCGGACCGAGCTCTGGGGCCAACGTCCTGACTTTC. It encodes CASSGPSSGANVLTF. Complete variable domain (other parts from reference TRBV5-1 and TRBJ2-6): KAGVTQTPRYLIKTRGQQVTLSCSPISGHRSVSWYQQTPGQGLQFLFEYFSETQRNKGNFPGRFSGRQFSNSRSEMNVSTLELGDSALYLCASSGPSSGANVLTFGAGSRLTVL.

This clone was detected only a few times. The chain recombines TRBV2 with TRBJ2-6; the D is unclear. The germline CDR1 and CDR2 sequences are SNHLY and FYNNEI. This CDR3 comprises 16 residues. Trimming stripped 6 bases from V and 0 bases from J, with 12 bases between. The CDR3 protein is CASRDRQSSGANVLTF. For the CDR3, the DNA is TGTGCCAGCAGGGACCGGCAGAGCTCTGGGGCCAACGTCCTGACTTTC.

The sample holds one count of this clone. The CDR3 sequence is CASSLPPIYEQYF. The CDR3 DNA sequence: TGTGCCAGCAGCCTCCCACCCATCTACGAGCAGTACTTC. The V call is TRBV7-9, the J call TRBJ2-7, with D uncertain. From germline, CDR1 is SEHNR and CDR2 FQNEAQ (reference sequence). This CDR3 region has 13 residues. V shed 5 bases and J shed 3 bases, with 11 bases lying between them.

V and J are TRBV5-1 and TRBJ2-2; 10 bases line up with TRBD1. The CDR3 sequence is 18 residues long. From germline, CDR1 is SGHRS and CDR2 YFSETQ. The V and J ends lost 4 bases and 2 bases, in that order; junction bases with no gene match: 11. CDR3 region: CASSTRDRGWGNTGELFF. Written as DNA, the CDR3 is TGCGCCAGCAGCACGCGGGACAGGGGTTGGGGAAACACCGGGGAGCTGTTTTTT. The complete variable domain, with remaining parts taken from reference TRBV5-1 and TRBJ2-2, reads KAGVTQTPRYLIKTRGQQVTLSCSPISGHRSVSWYQQTPGQGLQFLFEYFSETQRNKGNFPGRFSGRQFSNSRSEMNVSTLELGDSALYLCASSTRDRGWGNTGELFFGEGSRLTVL.